These T cell receptor beta chains were read from a single sample in a study of blood T cell repertoires in COVID-19. Clones were read by immunoSEQ multiplex PCR, and TCRdb kept only the in-frame ones, dropping some. The sample shows 130,000 or so clones, roughly 83% of them seen only once. The sample was peripheral blood. The receptor set was obtained from a woman older than 75 with acute or convalescent COVID-19. CDR3s include the opening cysteine and the closing phenylalanine or tryptophan. D genes are given only for firm matches. Some rows mark clone size as missing; the rest say once, few, many or name a class of expanded clone.

>.|.|13|TRBV5-6|TRBJ2-2
TGTGCCAGCGCATGGGGCGTCACCGGGGAGCTGTTTTTT
CASAWGVTGELFF
>.|.|12|TRBV5-6|TRBJ2-7
TGTGCCAGCAGCCTACGAAGTCGGGGGCAGTACTTC
CASSLRSRGQYF
>.|.|16|TRBV6-1|TRBJ1-4
TGTGCCAGCAGTGAAGGGGCGGGCCAGGGAGGTGAAAAACTGTTTTTT
CASSEGAGQGGEKLFF
>.|.|14|TRBV4-1|TRBJ1-2
TGCGCCAGCAGCCAAGGTACAGGGATCAGTGGCTACACCTTC
CASSQGTGISGYTF
>.|.|13|TRBV4-3|TRBJ2-7
TGCGCCAGCAGCCAAGACAGGAACTACGAGCAGTACTTC
CASSQDRNYEQYF
>TRBD1|.|16|TRBV5-8|TRBJ2-2
TGTGCCAGCAGCTTGGCCGGGACAGGGCGTGACGGGGAGCTGTTTTTT
CASSLAGTGRDGELFF
>.|.|14|TRBV9|TRBJ1-6
TGTGCCAGCAGCGTAGTGGCACGGGATTCACCCCTCCACTTT
CASSVVARDSPLHF
>TRBD2|few|15|TRBV5-1|TRBJ2-1
TGCGCCAGCAGCTTGACTAGCGGGCGATACAATGAGCAGTTCTTC
CASSLTSGRYNEQFF
>.|once|18|TRBV7-9|TRBJ1-3
TGTGCCAGCAGCCTACCAACCTCCGACAGAGACTCTGGAAACACCATATATTTT
CASSLPTSDRDSGNTIYF
>.|.|13|TRBV5-1|TRBJ1-1
TGCGCCAGCAGCTTGGGTCGGAACACTGAAGCTTTCTTT
CASSLGRNTEAFF
>.|.|14|TRBV7-7|TRBJ2-3
TGTGCCAGCAGCTTAAGTCTAGCAGCAGATACGCAGTATTTT
CASSLSLAADTQYF
>TRBD1|.|13|TRBV7-2|TRBJ2-7
TGTGCCAGCAGCCCCGGACAGGGCTACGAGCAGTACTTC
CASSPGQGYEQYF
>TRBD1|.|13|TRBV12-3/TRBV12-4|TRBJ2-7
TGTGCCAGCAGTCGGACAGGGAAATACGAGCAGTACTTC
CASSRTGKYEQYF
>.|few|14|TRBV15|TRBJ1-1
TGTGCCACCAGCAGAGATTCGGGGTTAACTGAAGCTTTCTTT
CATSRDSGLTEAFF
>.|.|15|TRBV5-1|TRBJ1-6
TGCGCCAGCAGCTTGGGGCACACAGGGAATTCACCCCTCCACTTT
CASSLGHTGNSPLHF
>TRBD1|once|14|TRBV5-6|TRBJ2-7
TGTGCCAGCAGCTTGGACAGGGGATTTGGCGAGCAGTACTTC
CASSLDRGFGEQYF
>.|once|15|TRBV18|TRBJ1-5
TGTGCCAGCTCACACGGGAGGGGTAGCAATCAGCCCCAGCATTTT
CASSHGRGSNQPQHF
>TRBD1|few|15|TRBV27|TRBJ2-5
TGTGCCAGCAGGGGGGGAGGGACAGGGCAAGAGACCCAGTACTTC
CASRGGGTGQETQYF
>TRBD2|.|17|TRBV27|TRBJ2-3
TGTGCCAGCAGTTTCCAGGGACTAGCGGGCCTCACAGATACGCAGTATTTT
CASSFQGLAGLTDTQYF
>.|.|14|TRBV7-2|TRBJ2-1
TGTGCCAGCAGCTTAAGGACTGATTACAATGAGCAGTTCTTC
CASSLRTDYNEQFF
>TRBD1|.|14|TRBV19|TRBJ2-7
TGTGCCAGTAGTGACAGGGGGGCTTCCTACGAGCAGTACTTC
CASSDRGASYEQYF
>.|.|13|TRBV12-3/TRBV12-4|TRBJ1-5
TGTGCCAGCAGTTTAACTGGCAATCAGCCCCAGCATTTT
CASSLTGNQPQHF
>TRBD1|.|14|TRBV27|TRBJ1-5
TGTGCCACCAAAGTGGGACAGGGGAATCAGCCCCAGCATTTT
CATKVGQGNQPQHF
>.|once|15|TRBV6-5|TRBJ2-3
TGTGCCAGCAGTTCCTATAGCGGTCACACAGATACGCAGTATTTT
CASSSYSGHTDTQYF
>TRBD1|.|14|TRBV19|TRBJ1-5
TGTGCCAGTAGTAAGGCAGGGGGCTATCAGCCCCAGCATTTT
CASSKAGGYQPQHF
>.|once|15|TRBV20-1|TRBJ1-5
TGCAGTGCTAGTAAAGCGGCGGGAGCCAATCAGCCCCAGCATTTT
CSASKAAGANQPQHF
>.|.|15|TRBV9|TRBJ1-2
TGTGCCAGCAGCTTTGTCGGAGAGGGAATCGGTGGCTACACCTTC
CASSFVGEGIGGYTF
>.|.|13|TRBV14|TRBJ1-3
TGTGCCAGCCAGCGCCTCGGGGGAAACACCATATATTTT
CASQRLGGNTIYF
>.|.|14|TRBV5-4|TRBJ1-2
TGTGCCAGCGGCGCCCGGGTCGAGAGCTATGGCTACACCTTC
CASGARVESYGYTF
>TRBD1|.|15|TRBV6-5|TRBJ1-6
TGTGCCAGCATTGGGACAGGGACTTATAATTCACCCCTCCACTTT
CASIGTGTYNSPLHF
>.|.|15|TRBV4-1|TRBJ1-6
TGCGCCAGCAGCCAAGGAAGTGCAGGTCTTTCACCCCTCCACTTT
CASSQGSAGLSPLHF
>TRBD2|.|14|TRBV9|TRBJ2-3
TGTGCCAGCAGCGTAGCGGGGGGTCACCCTACGCAGTATTTT
CASSVAGGHPTQYF
>.|.|14|TRBV3-1/TRBV3-2|TRBJ2-1
TGTGCCAGCAGCCCGGGCCGAGGGTACAATGAGCAGTTCTTC
CASSPGRGYNEQFF
>.|.|15|TRBV5-4|TRBJ2-5
TGTGCCAGCAGCAATCACAGGGTGCCCCAAGAGACCCAGTACTTC
CASSNHRVPQETQYF
>TRBD2|.|13|TRBV10-2|TRBJ2-1
TGCGCCAGCACCCTGGGACTATACAATGAGCAGTTCTTC
CASTLGLYNEQFF
>TRBD1|.|13|TRBV10-1|TRBJ1-6
TGCGCCAGTGCTGGACAGGCTAATTCACCCCTCCACTTT
CASAGQANSPLHF
>TRBD1|.|15|TRBV18|TRBJ1-4
TGTGCCAGCTCACCGACAGGGGCAACTAATGAAAAACTGTTTTTT
CASSPTGATNEKLFF
>.|.|17|TRBV9|TRBJ1-3
TGTGCCAGCAGCCCCCACGTTGGGCGGGACGGTGGAAACACCATATATTTT
CASSPHVGRDGGNTIYF
>.|once|16|TRBV7-8|TRBJ2-7
TGTGCCAGCAGCTTAGGCGGGCCCTACGACTCCTACGAGCAGTACTTC
CASSLGGPYDSYEQYF
>TRBD2|.|14|TRBV30|TRBJ2-7
TGTGCCTGGAGTGTAAGGGTTAGCGGGGGCGAGCAGTACTTC
CAWSVRVSGGEQYF
>TRBD1|.|15|TRBV18|TRBJ1-4
TGTGCCAGCTCACCATTGGGGACAGGGGCTGAAAAACTGTTTTTT
CASSPLGTGAEKLFF
>TRBD2|.|16|TRBV6-5|TRBJ2-7
TGTGCCAGCAGTTACTCGACGGGGACTAGCGGTTACGAGCAGTACTTC
CASSYSTGTSGYEQYF
>.|.|16|TRBV4-3|TRBJ1-4
TGCGCCAGCAGCCAAGAACCCCAAATGCAGAACCAGAAACTGTTTTTT
CASSQEPQMQNQKLFF
>TRBD1|.|16|TRBV29-1|TRBJ1-2
TGCAGCGTTGAGGGCCCTTACAGGGGGTCCCTCTATGGCTACACCTTC
CSVEGPYRGSLYGYTF
>TRBD1|.|17|TRBV19|TRBJ2-3
TGTGCCAGTAGTACAGGCCCCGGGACAGGTGCCACAGATACGCAGTATTTT
CASSTGPGTGATDTQYF
>TRBD2|few|17|TRBV5-6|TRBJ2-7
TGTGCCAGCAGCTTGGCAGCGGGGGACCGGGGCGGATACGAGCAGTACTTC
CASSLAAGDRGGYEQYF
>TRBD1|.|14|TRBV30|TRBJ1-2
TGTGCCTGGAGACCAGGGGACAGTTCATATGGCTACACCTTC
CAWRPGDSSYGYTF
>.|few|15|TRBV6-5|TRBJ2-7
TGTGCCAGCAGTCCCCGAACCTCCCCAGGGAACGAGCAGTACTTC
CASSPRTSPGNEQYF
>.|once|15|TRBV20-1|TRBJ1-1
TGCAGTGCTAGTCCCCCGGTGAGGGGGTCCACTGAAGCTTTCTTT
CSASPPVRGSTEAFF
>.|.|12|TRBV9|TRBJ1-2
TGTGCCAGCAGCAGGGGGTCCTATGGCTACACCTTC
CASSRGSYGYTF
>TRBD2|.|18|TRBV5-1|TRBJ2-5
TGCGCCAGCAGCTTGGGGTTGGCGACTAGCGGGGCGGCGGAGACCCAGTACTTC
CASSLGLATSGAAETQYF
>.|.|15|TRBV4-1|TRBJ1-5
TGCGCCAGCAGCCGTGGGGGAGGGGGCAATCAGCCCCAGCATTTT
CASSRGGGGNQPQHF
>TRBD1|.|17|TRBV18|TRBJ2-1
TGTGCCAGCTCACAGCGACAGGGGTTGAGCTCCTACAATGAGCAGTTCTTC
CASSQRQGLSSYNEQFF